The clone carrying this T cell receptor (beta chain) has a count of ten or more. Germline assignment: CDR1 SGHRS and CDR2 YFSETQ. With 4 bases removed from V and 2 bases from J, the gap between germline ends came to 13 bases. This CDR3 comprises 15 residues. These data come from a study of T-cell reconstitution after alpha-beta-depleted transplantation in children. Unique molecular identifiers were used in preparing the TCRbeta library. Via MiXCR, TCRdb re-called the PCR reads, giving one row per CDR3 protein. Among approximately 590,000 distinct CDR3 sequences listed, roughly a tenth were seen once. The source material was PBMCs from the stem cell graft donor, sampled from the stem cell graft. This rearrangement joins TRBV5-1 to TRBJ2-1; a possible D gene is TRBD1 (5 bases). This sequence was found in a human donor who donated a stem cell graft to a child with acute myeloid leukemia. CDR3 nucleotides: TGCGCCAGCAGCGCAACAGGTACTCCCTACAATGAGCAGTTCTTC. Encoded protein: CASSATGTPYNEQFF.